This passage covers 13 T cell receptor beta chains from one sample sequenced in a study of T cells in Graves' hyperthyroidism and ophthalmopathy (dated by TCRdb to between 2018 and 2021). The library was made by multiplex PCR. Sequencing was performed on an Illumina HiSeq 2000. The TCR beta CDR3 regions were amplified from RNA transcripts. A first-round RT-PCR of the TCR CDR3 used the HTBI primer set with the Qiagen OneStep RT-PCR kit. TCRdb reworked the public reads: Q25 trimming with fastp, MiXCR clone assembly, productive beta chains retained. Each CDR3 protein gets just one entry, which takes the most common genes and DNA from the rows behind it. In all, the sample holds more than 600,000 distinct CDR3 sequences, and about 16% of those were seen once. The ten largest clonotypes hold over 7.5% of the sample. The material sequenced was blood. The receptors come from a man between 18 and 29 years old with Graves' hyperthyroidism.

The genes are TRBV18 and TRBJ1-6, with unresolved D. The length of the CDR3 is 15 residues. V lost 6 bases and J 4 bases, leaving 13 bases between the germline ends. The germline V gene encodes CDR1 KGHSH and CDR2 LQKENI. CDR3 nucleotide sequence: TGTGCCAGCTCCCCTGAGGCGAATTATAATTCACCCCTCCACTTT. This gives the protein CASSPEANYNSPLHF.

The V and J genes are TRBV6-2 or TRBV6-3 and TRBJ2-7; TRBD2 matches at 15 bases. The CDR3 consists of 16 residues. After removal of 4 bases from V and 5 bases from J, the junction contained 6 bases not matched to a gene. The germline CDR1 and CDR2 sequences are MNHEY and SVGEGT. As DNA, the CDR3 is TGTGCCAGCAGTTGGGGACTAGCGGGAGGTCTGGACGAGCAGTACTTC. Protein: CASSWGLAGGLDEQYF.

This chain connects TRBV10-3 to TRBJ2-5; D gene unclear. The ends were cut back, 6 bases at V and 1 base at J, with 9 bases in the middle. The CDR3 consists of 13 residues. Germline-derived CDR1 and CDR2 are ENHRY and SYGVKD. CDR3 amino acids: CAIRPASQETQYF. The CDR3 bases are TGTGCCATCAGGCCAGCGTCCCAAGAGACCCAGTACTTC.

The chain employs TRBV27 and TRBJ1-3; D ambiguous. The CDR3 is made up of 16 amino acids. The V end was cut by 5 bases, the J end by 3 bases, with 17 bases between. CDR1 is MNHEY and CDR2 is SMNVEV in the germline V gene (reference sequence). DNA of the CDR3: TGTGCCAGCAGTCCCGGCGGGCCCCATGTTGGAAACACCATATATTTT. It yields the protein CASSPGGPHVGNTIYF.

The chain links TRBV24-1 to TRBJ2-7, with TRBD2 matching 10 bases. Trimming at V came to 4 bases and at J to 6 bases, leaving 11 bases not matched to a gene. Germline V gene sequence: CDR1 KGHDR, CDR2 SFDVKD. The CDR3 is 16 amino acids. In DNA form, the CDR3 reads TGTGCCACCAGTGACCCGCTAGCGGGAGATCCCTGCGAGCAGTACTTC. This encodes CATSDPLAGDPCEQYF.

There are a few counts of this clonotype. The CDR3 region has the DNA TGCGCCAGCAGCCAACAGAGCGGGAGAACTGACGAGCAGTACTTC. As protein: CASSQQSGRTDEQYF. The V call is TRBV4-1, the J call TRBJ2-7; 8 bases match TRBD2. The CDR3 has 15 amino acids. Trimming at V came to 2 bases and at J to 5 bases, leaving 8 bases not matched to a gene. Germline loops: CDR1 MGHRA, CDR2 YSYEKL.

At least ten counts were recorded for this clonotype. The V gene is TRBV5-1, the J gene TRBJ2-7; D may correspond to TRBD1 or TRBD2 (5 bases each). Per germline, CDR1 SGHRS and CDR2 YFSETQ. The CDR3 consists of 14 residues. V was trimmed by 3 bases and J by 6 bases, leaving 16 bases between them. CDR3 bases: TGCGCCAGCAGCTCCGGGACGGCGTCTGGCGAGCAGTACTTC. This translates into CASSSGTASGEQYF.

This clonotype showed up just a few times. The V call is TRBV28, the J call TRBJ1-1, with a weak D call TRBD1 (5 bases). Germline V lookup: CDR1 MDHEN, CDR2 SYDVKM. The CDR3 is 14 amino acids. Trimming left V 3 bases short and J 2 bases short, with 10 bases between. CDR3 coding DNA: TGTGCCAGCAGTTTGAACAGGATAAACACTGAAGCTTTCTTT. The encoded protein is CASSLNRINTEAFF.

There are many counts of this clonotype. V gene TRBV28 combines with J gene TRBJ2-5, with TRBD2 matching 12 bases. Trimming cost V 3 bases and J 5 bases; bases outside gene matches: 10. The germline V gene encodes CDR1 MDHEN and CDR2 SYDVKM. This CDR3 contains 17 residues. CDR3 DNA sequence: TGTGCCAGCAGTTTCGCGTCTAGCGGGAGGGTTGAGGAGACCCAGTACTTC. It yields the protein CASSFASSGRVEETQYF.

This clonotype was seen ten or more times. The chain recombines TRBV28 with TRBJ1-1; D not certain. V gave up 7 bases and J gave up 2 bases, with 17 bases separating them. Germline values: CDR1 MDHEN, CDR2 SYDVKM. This CDR3 comprises 15 residues. The CDR3 protein is CASTAWGDSNTEAFF. DNA for the CDR3: TGTGCCAGCACCGCGTGGGGAGATAGCAACACTGAAGCTTTCTTT.

The gene calls are TRBV5-1 and TRBJ2-5; no reliable D call. Germline-derived CDR1 and CDR2 are SGHRS and YFSETQ. The ends were cut back, 5 bases at V and 3 bases at J, with 11 bases in the middle. CDR3 length equals 13 residues. CDR3 loop: CASRVRLEETQYF. DNA for the CDR3: TGCGCCAGCAGGGTCAGGCTGGAAGAGACCCAGTACTTC.

Notes on this clonotype: Germline is not matched at one junction end, which may reflect a read error. The rearrangement joins TRBV13 to TRBJ2-5, with no clear D. The CDR3 is 15 amino acids. The germline V gene encodes CDR1 PRHDT and CDR2 FYEKMQ (reference sequence). Here the CDR3 reads CASSLGQNGQETQYF. The CDR3 DNA follows: TGTGCCAGCAGCTTAGGCCAAAACGGTCAAGAAACCCAGTACTTC.

On this clonotype: This may arise from a read error, as a much more abundant clone is one base away. The J gene is TRBJ2-5, the V gene TRBV7-2, with TRBD1 matching over 8 bases. This CDR3 contains 16 residues. Looked up from germline, CDR1 is SGHTA and CDR2 is FQGNSA. V shed 4 bases, J shed 3 bases, and the junction held 10 bases outside the gene matches. CDR3 protein: CASSCRRGLREETQYF. CDR3 coding DNA: TGTGCCAGCAGCTGCCGCAGGGGGCTAAGGGAAGAGACCCAGTACTTC.